The 18 T cell receptor beta chains in this list originate from one sample, sequenced in a study of T-cell reconstitution after alpha-beta-depleted transplantation in children. TCRbeta library construction was performed incorporating unique molecular identifiers. TCRdb processed the PCR reads anew with MiXCR; each CDR3 protein has one entry. The data show 250,000 to 400,000 distinct CDR3 sequences, around 25% seen once. Sample: PBMCs, mostly from graft donor cells, taken 180 days after TCRalphabeta/CD19-depleted stem cell transplant. The receptors were gathered from a male patient aged 5 to 17 who had a stem cell transplant for acute lymphoblastic leukemia, so the T cells may come from the graft donor.

The chain is built from TRBV30 and TRBJ1-2, with TRBD1 matching over 7 bases. In germline, CDR1 is GTSNPN, CDR2 SVGIG (reference sequence). The CDR3 is 19 residues long. J was trimmed by 4 bases and V by 3 bases; bases with no gene match: 23. The CDR3 loop reads CAWRDTSSLGQRFLYGYTF. The CDR3 DNA sequence: TGTGCCTGGAGGGACACCTCGTCACTGGGACAGAGATTTCTCTATGGCTACACCTTC.

This clonotype was picked up a small number of times. This chain connects TRBV12-3 or TRBV12-4 to TRBJ2-5; 8 nucleotides line up with TRBD1. V shed 1 base and J 1 base; nucleotides not matched to a gene: 2. CDR3 length: 15 residues. The CDR3 spells CASSLVGQVQETQYF. Written as DNA, the CDR3 is TGTGCCAGCAGTTTAGTGGGACAGGTCCAAGAGACCCAGTACTTC.

This clonotype was seen a handful of times. The rearrangement uses TRBV27 and TRBJ2-7; 8 positions agree with TRBD2. The CDR3 consists of 13 residues. J lost 6 bases, V lost 2 bases, and 3 bases had no gene match. Germline V lookup: CDR1 MNHEY, CDR2 SMNVEV (reference sequence). The CDR3 is CASSLRLAPEQYF. Written as DNA, the CDR3 is TGTGCCAGCAGTTTAAGACTAGCGCCCGAGCAGTACTTC.

This clonotype was picked up a small number of times. The chain employs TRBV9 and TRBJ1-1; TRBD1 is a possible D gene (5 bases). Germline V gives CDR1 SGDLS, CDR2 YYNGEE. V shed 0 bases and J shed 11 bases, with 11 bases lying between them. The CDR3 totals 12 residues. DNA of the CDR3: TGTGCCAGCAGCGTAGATGGAGGGGCGGCTTTCTTT. This codes for CASSVDGGAAFF.

This clonotype appeared a few times. This chain links TRBV29-1 with TRBJ2-7, with TRBD1 matching over 8 bases. CDR3 length: 14 amino acids. Per germline, CDR1 SQVTM and CDR2 ANQGSEA. V lost 1 base, J lost 0 bases, and 2 bases stayed unmatched. Written as DNA, the CDR3 is TGCAGCGTTGAAGCTCAGGGGGCCTCCTACGAGCAGTACTTC. Translated, it gives CSVEAQGASYEQYF.

V and J are TRBV9 and TRBJ1-5, with a possible D match to TRBD1 (5 bases). CDR1 is SGDLS and CDR2 is YYNGEE in the germline V gene. V dropped 3 bases and J dropped 7 bases, with 8 bases sitting between them. This CDR3 region has 12 residues. CDR3 protein: CASSAGSQPQHF. The CDR3 nucleotides read TGTGCCAGCAGCGCAGGGAGCCAGCCCCAGCATTTT.

The J gene is TRBJ2-1, the V gene TRBV20-1; D remains unclear. The germline gives CDR1 DFQATT, CDR2 SNEGSKA (reference sequence). Trimming left V 6 bases short and J 9 bases short, with 12 bases between. This CDR3 comprises 11 residues. The CDR3 is CSALPYGEQFF. The CDR3 region has the DNA TGCAGTGCCCTACCTTACGGTGAGCAGTTCTTC.

The chain has TRBV7-8 and TRBJ2-5, with 8 bases fitting TRBD1. CDR1 is SGHVS and CDR2 is FQNEAQ in the germline V gene. Trimming removed 4 bases from V and 5 bases from J; junction bases left unmatched: 9. The CDR3 runs to 15 residues. CDR3 loop: CASSSGQGRRETQYF. The CDR3 bases are TGTGCCAGCAGCTCCGGACAGGGCCGAAGGGAGACCCAGTACTTC.

This clonotype was seen ten or more times. The chain joins TRBV5-1 to TRBJ2-3; D might be TRBD2 (5 bases). Trimming cost V 3 bases and J 0 bases, with 8 bases left between them. Germline assignment: CDR1 SGHRS and CDR2 YFSETQ. The CDR3 totals 14 residues. CDR3 nucleotides: TGCGCCAGCAGCTCCCGGGGTAGCACAGATACGCAGTATTTT. It specifies CASSSRGSTDTQYF. Looking up the rest from reference TRBV5-1 and TRBJ2-3 gives the full variable domain: KAGVTQTPRYLIKTRGQQVTLSCSPISGHRSVSWYQQTPGQGLQFLFEYFSETQRNKGNFPGRFSGRQFSNSRSEMNVSTLELGDSALYLCASSSRGSTDTQYFGPGTRLTVL.

V usage is TRBV20-1 and J usage is TRBJ2-7; a weak D match, TRBD2 (6 bases). Per germline, CDR1 DFQATT and CDR2 SNEGSKA (reference sequence). Trimming cost V 1 base and J 4 bases, with 11 bases left between them. The CDR3 is 13 amino acids. The CDR3 reads CSARAASAYEQYF. CDR3 bases: TGCAGTGCTAGAGCAGCTAGCGCGTACGAGCAGTACTTC.

The chain combines TRBV11-2 with TRBJ2-3; 14 bases line up with TRBD2. J was trimmed by 4 bases and V by 5 bases; bases with no gene match: 17. The CDR3 consists of 20 residues. Per the germline V gene, CDR1 is SGHAT and CDR2 is FQNNGV. In nucleotides, the CDR3 is TGTGCCAGCAGCCCTCCCTGGGGACTAGCGGGAGCCCCGCACCCAGATACGCAGTATTTT. Encoded protein: CASSPPWGLAGAPHPDTQYF.

This clonotype showed up just a few times. The chain uses TRBV6-4 and TRBJ2-1; D possibly matches TRBD1 or TRBD2 (5 bases each). Between the trimmed V and J ends, which lost 5 bases and 6 bases, there was a span of 14 bases. Germline values: CDR1 MRHNA, CDR2 SNTAGT. This CDR3 has 14 amino acids. The CDR3 nucleotides are TGTGCCAGCAGTCCCGGGACCCCACCCAATGAGCAGTTCTTC. Its protein is CASSPGTPPNEQFF.

The chain links TRBV15 to TRBJ1-5; D might be TRBD1 (5 bases). Germline-derived CDR1 and CDR2 are LNHNV and YYDKDF (reference sequence). V gave up 4 bases and J gave up 3 bases, with 13 bases separating them. This CDR3 region has 15 residues. CDR3 DNA: TGTGCCACCAGCACTAACAAGGGGCACAATCAGCCCCAGCATTTT. It codes for CATSTNKGHNQPQHF.

The J gene is TRBJ2-6, the V gene TRBV20-1; D is uncertain. V was clipped by 3 bases and J by 0 bases, with 9 bases between them. The CDR3 length is 15 residues. The germline gives CDR1 DFQATT, CDR2 SNEGSKA (reference sequence). Written as DNA, the CDR3 is TGCAGTGCTAGGTCAGCTTACTCTGGGGCCAACGTCCTGACTTTC. Encoded protein: CSARSAYSGANVLTF.

The chain is built from TRBV27 and TRBJ2-3, with D perhaps assigned TRBD1 or TRBD2 (5 bases each). Trimming shortened V by 3 bases and J by 6 bases, and 16 bases separated the two germline ends. Germline assignment: CDR1 MNHEY and CDR2 SMNVEV (reference sequence). CDR3 length equals 15 residues. The CDR3 sequence: CASSFGTFSSDTQYF. The CDR3 DNA reads as TGTGCCAGCAGTTTCGGGACCTTTAGCTCGGATACGCAGTATTTT.

There are a few counts of this clonotype. The chain is built from TRBV15 and TRBJ2-3; D gene ambiguous. From germline, CDR1 is LNHNV and CDR2 YYDKDF (reference sequence). The CDR3 consists of 16 residues. Trimming cost V 1 base and J 0 bases, with 11 bases left between them. CDR3 protein: CATSRGRRSSTDTQYF. The CDR3 nucleotides read TGTGCCACCAGCAGAGGACGGCGTTCTAGCACAGATACGCAGTATTTT.

This clonotype has more than one count but fewer than ten. CDR3 region: CSATSPLTGGEAGELFF. The CDR3 nucleotides are TGCAGTGCCACCTCCCCGCTGACAGGGGGCGAAGCCGGGGAGCTGTTTTTT. The J gene is TRBJ2-2, the V gene TRBV20-1; 10 positions agree with TRBD1. Unmatched junction bases numbered 16, after V lost 6 bases and J lost 6 bases. CDR3 length: 17 residues. Germline V lookup: CDR1 DFQATT, CDR2 SNEGSKA (reference sequence).

The chain has TRBV20-1 and TRBJ1-2; D gene ambiguous. Germline lookup yields CDR1 DFQATT and CDR2 SNEGSKA (reference sequence). The CDR3 is 15 amino acids. Trimming shortened V by 0 bases and J by 5 bases, and 16 bases separated the two germline ends. CDR3 DNA: TGCAGTGCTAGAGATGGTGGAGGAGGAGGATATGGCTACACCTTC. Its translation: CSARDGGGGGYGYTF.